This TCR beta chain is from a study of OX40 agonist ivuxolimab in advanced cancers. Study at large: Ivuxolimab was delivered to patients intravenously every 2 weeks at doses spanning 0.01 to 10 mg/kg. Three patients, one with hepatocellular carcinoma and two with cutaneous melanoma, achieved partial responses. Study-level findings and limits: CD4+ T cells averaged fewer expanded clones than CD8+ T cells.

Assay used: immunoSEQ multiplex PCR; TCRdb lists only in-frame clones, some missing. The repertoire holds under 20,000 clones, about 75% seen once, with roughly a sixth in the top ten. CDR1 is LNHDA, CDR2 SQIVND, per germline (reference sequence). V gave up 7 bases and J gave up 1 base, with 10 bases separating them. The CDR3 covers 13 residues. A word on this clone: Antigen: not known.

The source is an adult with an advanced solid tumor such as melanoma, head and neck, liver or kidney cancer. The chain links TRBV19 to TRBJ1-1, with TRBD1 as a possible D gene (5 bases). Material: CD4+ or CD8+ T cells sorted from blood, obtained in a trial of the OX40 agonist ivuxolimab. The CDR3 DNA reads TGTGCCAGTACTCTAACAGGGAACACTGAAGCTTTCTTT. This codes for CASTLTGNTEAFF.